A single sample gave rise to the 23 T cell receptor beta chains below, sequenced in a study of T cells after yellow fever vaccination. MiXCR, applied by TCRdb to the 5' RACE reads, yields one record per CDR3 protein. Of under 400,000 distinct CDR3 sequences listed, more than 9% are singletons. Sequencing used PBMCs, obtained on the day of the first yellow fever vaccination. The receptor source for this set is a young man who received the YFV17D yellow fever vaccine.

This clonotype occurred many times. V usage is TRBV7-2 and J usage is TRBJ2-1; D unresolved. V lost 3 bases, J lost 8 bases, and 8 bases lay in between. The CDR3 sequence is 12 residues long. Germline CDR1 is SGHTA and CDR2 is FQGNSA. CDR3 protein: CASSFFRDEQFF. The CDR3 nucleotides read TGTGCCAGCAGCTTCTTCCGCGATGAGCAGTTCTTC.

This clonotype has a handful of counts. This chain links TRBV28 with TRBJ1-1, with 8 bases lining up with TRBD1. CDR3 length equals 16 residues. Per germline, CDR1 MDHEN and CDR2 SYDVKM. After removal of 7 bases from V and 1 base from J, the junction contained 11 bases not matched to a gene. In DNA form, the CDR3 reads TGTGCCAGCATTCCCCCAATCGGACAGGGGAACACTGAAGCTTTCTTT. It yields the protein CASIPPIGQGNTEAFF.

This rearrangement joins TRBV18 to TRBJ2-3; TRBD2 aligns across 11 bases. The CDR3 sequence is 16 residues long. Germline V CDR1 and CDR2: KGHSH, LQKENI. Trimming cost V 6 bases and J 5 bases; bases outside gene matches: 10. The DNA of the CDR3 is TGTGCCAGCTCCGTTTTAGCGGGGGGGCCTGGAGATACGCAGTATTTT. This sequence encodes CASSVLAGGPGDTQYF.

V and J are TRBV4-3 and TRBJ2-1; 8 bases line up with TRBD2. The CDR3 is 14 residues long. Germline V gene lookup returns CDR1 LGHNA and CDR2 YSLEER. After removal of 1 base from V and 8 bases from J, the junction contained 4 bases not matched to a gene. CDR3 nucleotides: TGCGCCAGCAGCCAAGCGGGGGGGCGCGATGAGCAGTTCTTC. It is translated as CASSQAGGRDEQFF.

This clonotype was seen more than once but under ten times. The chain is built from TRBV7-2 and TRBJ2-7, with D perhaps matching TRBD1 (8 bases). Trimming left V 2 bases short and J 2 bases short, with 19 bases between. Germline values: CDR1 SGHTA, CDR2 FQGNSA. This CDR3 has 17 residues. CDR3: CASSLWLGGTGPYEQYF. The CDR3 DNA reads as TGTGCCAGCAGCTTATGGCTGGGGGGGACAGGTCCCTACGAGCAGTACTTC.

This clonotype was found a few times. V is TRBV11-2 and J is TRBJ2-3, with 10 bases matching TRBD2. Germline CDR1 SGHAT, CDR2 FQNNGV. This CDR3 spans 17 amino acids. Trimming cost V 0 bases and J 0 bases; bases outside gene matches: 3. CDR3 protein: CASSLELAGPSTDTQYF. CDR3 DNA sequence: TGTGCCAGCAGCTTAGAACTAGCGGGGCCTAGCACAGATACGCAGTATTTT.

This clonotype was seen more than once but under ten times. V gene TRBV7-2 combines with J gene TRBJ2-2; 9 bases match TRBD1. This CDR3 has 17 residues. CDR1 and CDR2 (germline): SGHTA, FQGNSA. Trimming took 6 bases from V and 6 from J; bases not matched to a gene: 14. CDR3 DNA: TGTGCCAGCAGATCCCCCGGGACAGGGAAATGGGCCGGGGAGCTGTTTTTT. Amino acid sequence: CASRSPGTGKWAGELFF.

This chain uses TRBV6-5 with TRBJ2-1; possibly TRBD2 for D (6 bases). The V gene's germline CDR1 is MNHEY and CDR2 SVGAGI. This CDR3 comprises 14 residues. Trimming stripped 3 bases from V and 5 bases from J, with 11 bases between. The CDR3 DNA reads as TGTGCCAGCAGTTATCCGGGACTTCACAATGAGCAGTTCTTC. This codes for CASSYPGLHNEQFF.

This clonotype counts as medium-sized. The chain carries TRBV12-3 or TRBV12-4 and TRBJ2-2; 8 bases match TRBD1. The junction had 3 bases not matched to a gene; V was cut back by 0 bases and J by 6 bases. The CDR3 sequence is 15 residues long. The chain's CDR3 is CASSLALRGPGELFF. Written as DNA, the CDR3 is TGTGCCAGCAGTTTAGCGCTCAGGGGGCCCGGGGAGCTGTTTTTT.

This clonotype was observed a handful of times. The chain couples TRBV6-6 to TRBJ2-7, with D possibly TRBD1 on 5 matching bases. Trimming took 5 bases from V and 4 from J, leaving 6 bases between them. This CDR3 region has 11 residues. Germline-derived CDR1 and CDR2 are MNHNY and SVGAGI (reference sequence). In DNA, the CDR3 is TGTGCCAGCAGTAGACAGTACGAGCAGTACTTC. Translating it yields CASSRQYEQYF.

V usage is TRBV10-3 and J usage is TRBJ2-3; 7 bases map to TRBD1. After removal of 6 bases from V and 2 bases from J, the junction contained 11 bases not matched to a gene. The CDR3 is 16 amino acids. Germline V lookup: CDR1 ENHRY, CDR2 SYGVKD. DNA of the CDR3: TGTGCCATCAGCGTGCCTGGGACAGAGCCCACAGATACGCAGTATTTT. It specifies CAISVPGTEPTDTQYF.

V and J are TRBV19 and TRBJ2-5, with TRBD2 identical over 7 bases. The ends lost 7 bases at V and 3 bases at J; junction bases unmatched: 5. CDR1 and CDR2 (germline): LNHDA, SQIVND (reference sequence). This CDR3 has 13 amino acids. The CDR3 region has the DNA TGTGCCAGTAACAAGGGGAGGGAAGAGACCCAGTACTTC. Encoded protein: CASNKGREETQYF.

The chain couples TRBV5-4 to TRBJ2-5; D call uncertain. This CDR3 contains 16 residues. V dropped 4 bases and J dropped 0 bases, with 16 bases sitting between them. The germline gives CDR1 SGHNT, CDR2 YYREEE (reference sequence). The CDR3 region is CASSPGASLYQETQYF. CDR3 nucleotide sequence: TGTGCCAGCAGCCCCGGAGCCAGCCTATACCAAGAGACCCAGTACTTC.

The chain recombines TRBV11-1 with TRBJ2-6; possible D gene TRBD1, 6 bases. This CDR3 region has 17 residues. Germline CDR1 and CDR2: SGHAT and FQDESV (reference sequence). Trimming removed 2 bases at V and 3 bases at J, with 14 bases between. CDR3 sequence: CASSLSDRYIGANVLTF. The CDR3 coding sequence is TGTGCCAGCAGCTTATCCGACAGGTACATTGGGGCCAACGTCCTGACTTTC.

Written as DNA, the CDR3 is TGTGCCAGCAGTTTATCGGGCTCCTATAATTCACCCCTCCACTTT. Its translation is CASSLSGSYNSPLHF. The chain has TRBV12-3 or TRBV12-4 and TRBJ1-6, with D unclear. The V and J ends lost 2 bases and 0 bases respectively, with 5 bases between them. This CDR3 spans 15 amino acids.

V is TRBV10-3 and J is TRBJ2-7; no reliable D call. Germline-derived CDR1 and CDR2 are ENHRY and SYGVKD. There are 12 residues in the CDR3. Trimming took off 2 bases at V and 1 base at J, with 3 bases between the two ends. CDR3 nucleotides: TGTGCCATCAGTGAGGCATCCTACGAGCAGTACGTC. Its protein product is CAISEASYEQYV.

This clonotype was counted ten times or more. The chain links TRBV4-2 to TRBJ2-7; D is unresolved. Germline CDR1 reads LGHNA; CDR2 reads YNFKEQ. The ends were cut back, 0 bases at V and 0 bases at J, with 12 bases in the middle. The CDR3 is 16 amino acids. CDR3 amino acids: CASSQDPVMNSYEQYF. The DNA for the CDR3 is TGTGCCAGCAGCCAAGATCCGGTCATGAACTCCTACGAGCAGTACTTC.

This clonotype was seen only a few times. The V gene is TRBV20-1, the J gene TRBJ2-5, with 9 bases that match TRBD2. Germline V gene sequence: CDR1 DFQATT, CDR2 SNEGSKA (reference sequence). The ends lost 0 bases at V and 1 base at J; junction bases unmatched: 0. CDR3 length equals 14 residues. The CDR3 reads CSARERGGQETQYF. The CDR3 DNA reads as TGCAGTGCTAGAGAGCGGGGGGGCCAAGAGACCCAGTACTTC.

CDR3 coding DNA: TGTGCCAGCAGTTTTATAGGGGGAGGGACTGAAGCTTTCTTT. Protein sequence: CASSFIGGGTEAFF. V is TRBV12-3 or TRBV12-4 and J is TRBJ1-1; tentatively, D is TRBD1 (6 bases). V was shortened by 3 bases and J by 5 bases, with 13 bases between the two germline ends. The length of the CDR3 is 14 residues.

There are a few counts of this clonotype. The chain is built from TRBV24-1 and TRBJ2-7, with D hard to call. Germline CDR1 reads KGHDR; CDR2 reads SFDVKD. The CDR3 contains 11 residues. V was shortened by 4 bases and J by 6 bases, with 6 bases between the two germline ends. The CDR3 sequence is CATSDGFEQYF. DNA for the CDR3: TGTGCCACCAGTGACGGATTCGAGCAGTACTTC.

In this sample, this clonotype turned up a few times. The genes are TRBV5-1 and TRBJ2-3; a possible D gene is TRBD2 (5 bases). Germline V gene sequence: CDR1 SGHRS, CDR2 YFSETQ. The CDR3 contains 14 residues. CDR3 DNA sequence: TGCTCTAGCAGACGGACGGTTAGCACAGATACGCAGTATTTT. Amino acids: CSSRRTVSTDTQYF. Full variable domain (missing parts from reference TRBV5-1 and TRBJ2-3): KAGVTQTPRYLIKTRGQQVTLSCSPISGHRSVSWYQQTPGQGLQFLFEYFSETQRNKGNFPGRFSGRQFSNSRSEMNVSTLELGDSALYLCSSRRTVSTDTQYFGPGTRLTVL.

The V call is TRBV6-5, the J call TRBJ1-6, with D unclear. From germline, CDR1 is MNHEY and CDR2 SVGAGI. Trimming removed 2 bases at V and 0 bases at J, with 5 bases between. CDR3 length: 15 amino acids. The CDR3 sequence is CASSYTSSYNSPLHF. Here the CDR3 DNA reads TGTGCCAGCAGTTACACTAGCTCCTATAATTCACCCCTCCACTTT.

This chain uses TRBV7-2 with TRBJ1-5; possibly TRBD1 for D (6 bases). Trimming left V 5 bases short and J 4 bases short, with 12 bases between. Germline lookup yields CDR1 SGHTA and CDR2 FQGNSA. This CDR3 spans 14 amino acids. The CDR3 here is CASSVGRGNQPQHF. CDR3 coding DNA: TGTGCCAGCAGCGTCGGGAGGGGGAATCAGCCCCAGCATTTT.